This record concerns one T cell receptor beta chain sequence. Its antigen is unidentified. CDR3 length: 16 residues. Germline V CDR1 and CDR2: SGHVS, FQNEAQ. V was pared by 1 base and J by 0 bases, with 9 bases between. This entry belongs to a study of cytomegalovirus exposure and HLA in healthy donors. Donors came from a validation cohort of 95 to 150 subjects, distinct from the first 666-subject cohort. General observations from the study: As confirmed in vitro, three CMV-associated chains were specific for CMV antigens. The study recorded 150 to 200 TCR beta chains that were cytomegalovirus-associated.

Generated by immunoSEQ multiplex PCR, the TCRdb table keeps only in-frame clones and is missing some. The sample holds around 120,000 clones; 88% are singletons and the top ten take approximately 1.8%. The J gene is TRBJ2-2, the V gene TRBV7-8; tentatively, D is TRBD2 (5 bases). This TCR came from a man aged 18-30 years in good health and CMV-seronegative. The material sequenced was PBMCs. The CDR3 region has the DNA TGTGCCAGCAGCTTAGTATCGGGGTCGAACACCGGGGAGCTGTTTTTT. Its translation: CASSLVSGSNTGELFF.